The clone carrying this T cell receptor beta chain appeared many times. The data were obtained in a study of T cells in Graves' hyperthyroidism and ophthalmopathy. The CDR3 regions of TCR beta were amplified from RNA transcripts. HTBI primers were used for first-round RT-PCR of the TCR CDR3. In TCRdb, the multiplex PCR reads were re-called with MiXCR into one record per CDR3 protein. Altogether a few hundred thousand distinct CDR3 sequences are present, approximately 15% being singletons, with the ten largest covering roughly 4.8%. Germline V gene sequence: CDR1 ENHRY, CDR2 SYGVKD. V lost 3 bases, J lost 1 base, and 1 base stayed unmatched. The CDR3 loop spans 15 amino acids.

This sequence was found in a young woman with Graves' hyperthyroidism. The genes are TRBV10-3 and TRBJ2-3; TRBD2 matches 10 bases. Sequencing was done on a sample of blood. The CDR3 loop reads CAISDGTSGTDTQYF. Here the CDR3 DNA reads TGTGCCATCAGTGACGGGACTAGCGGCACAGATACGCAGTATTTT.